This entry lists 9 T cell receptor beta chains sequenced from one sample in a study of blood T cell repertoires in COVID-19. Assay: immunoSEQ multiplex PCR; the TCRdb copy retains only in-frame clones and omits some. The sample lists 170,000 or so clones; 85% to 90% were seen once. Sequenced sample: peripheral blood. All receptors derive from a man aged 35 to 55 with active or convalescent COVID-19.

This chain uses TRBV20-1 with TRBJ1-5, with D possibly matching TRBD1 (5 bases). This CDR3 spans 15 amino acids. The germline V gene encodes CDR1 DFQATT and CDR2 SNEGSKA (reference sequence). The V end lost 3 bases, the J end lost 0 bases, and 12 bases lay between the germline ends. This CDR3 is CSASQGGNSNQPQHF. In DNA form, the CDR3 reads TGCAGTGCTAGTCAGGGAGGGAATAGCAATCAGCCCCAGCATTTT.

The chain is built from TRBV19 and TRBJ1-2, with D possibly matching TRBD1 (5 bases). CDR1 LNHDA and CDR2 SQIVND come from the germline V gene (reference sequence). Deletions cut 5 bases from V and 8 bases from J, with 12 bases between. The CDR3 has 12 amino acids. The CDR3 loop reads CASSLQGNGYTF. The CDR3 DNA reads as TGTGCCAGTAGTCTTCAGGGAAACGGCTACACCTTC.

The genes are TRBV19 and TRBJ1-3; TRBD1 might be the D (6 bases). Between the trimmed V and J ends, which lost 9 bases and 4 bases, there was a span of 16 bases. Per germline, CDR1 LNHDA and CDR2 SQIVND (reference sequence). The CDR3 runs 14 residues. The DNA for the CDR3 is TGTGCCAGCGAGCCTCAGGGGACGGGAAACACCATATATTTT. Amino acid sequence: CASEPQGTGNTIYF.

V is TRBV2 and J is TRBJ2-7, with 11 nucleotides matching TRBD2. V trimming: 6 bases; J trimming: 3 bases; junction bases outside the gene matches: 10. CDR1 and CDR2 from the germline V gene are SNHLY and FYNNEI. The CDR3 contains 16 residues. The CDR3 DNA reads as TGTGCCAGCAGACCCAAGCTAGCGGGGGGCCACTACGAGCAGTACTTC. This translates into CASRPKLAGGHYEQYF.

This clone was picked up a small number of times. The chain has TRBV5-6 and TRBJ2-6; TRBD2 matches 12 bases. Germline V gene data show CDR1 as SGHDT and CDR2 as YYEEEE. J gave up 0 bases and V 5 bases, and 6 bases lay outside the gene matches. The CDR3 covers 18 residues. The CDR3 region is CASRTSGGSLSGANVLTF. The CDR3 coding sequence is TGTGCCAGCAGGACTAGCGGGGGCTCTCTCTCTGGGGCCAACGTCCTGACTTTC.

The chain has TRBV5-1 and TRBJ2-1, with D possibly matching TRBD2 (5 bases). Trimming shortened V by 0 bases and J by 10 bases, and 8 bases separated the two germline ends. The CDR3 has 12 amino acids. From germline, CDR1 is SGHRS and CDR2 YFSETQ. The CDR3, as DNA: TGCGCCAGCAGCTTGGGGACTTACGAGCAGTTCTTC. Its translation: CASSLGTYEQFF.

V usage is TRBV28 and J usage is TRBJ2-2; D perhaps matches TRBD1 (5 bases). Trimming took off 8 bases at V and 4 bases at J, with 11 bases between the two ends. The CDR3 loop spans 13 amino acids. Germline values: CDR1 MDHEN, CDR2 SYDVKM. The CDR3 sequence is CASQGIGTGELFF. CDR3 DNA: TGTGCCAGCCAGGGTATAGGCACCGGGGAGCTGTTTTTT. Together with reference TRBV28 and TRBJ2-2, the CDR3 gives the full variable domain: DVKVTQSSRYLVKRTGEKVFLECVQDMDHENMFWYRQDPGLGLRLIYFSYDVKMKEKGDIPEGYSVSREKKERFSLILESASTNQTSMYLCASQGIGTGELFFGEGSRLTVL.

The V and J genes are TRBV4-3 and TRBJ2-1, with a possible D match to TRBD1 (6 bases). Per the germline V gene, CDR1 is LGHNA and CDR2 is YSLEER. The CDR3 is 16 amino acids. V lost 0 bases to trimming and J lost 7 bases, with 16 bases between them. This chain's CDR3 is CASSQEKGVLRNEQFF. DNA of the CDR3: TGCGCCAGCAGCCAAGAAAAGGGGGTACTACGAAATGAGCAGTTCTTC.

The CDR3 DNA reads TGTGCCAGCAACGTGAGGGAGGGTGCTAACTATGGCTACACCTTC. Residues: CASNVREGANYGYTF. The J gene is TRBJ1-2, the V gene TRBV6-5; D gene unclear. V was pared by 7 bases and J by 0 bases, with 15 bases between. The CDR3 totals 15 residues. The germline gives CDR1 MNHEY, CDR2 SVGAGI.